This T cell receptor (beta chain) originates from a study of response to subunit inactivated influenza vaccine. Germline V lookup: CDR1 DFQATT, CDR2 SNEGSKA (reference sequence). CDR3 length: 16 residues. Germline trimming cut 3 bases from V and 3 bases from J; bases unmatched to any gene: 8. In the case of this clonotype: Its antigen is undetermined.

TCRdb redid the calling of the RT-PCR reads with MiXCR, one entry per CDR3 protein. Here the sample spans around 180,000 distinct CDR3 sequences, nearly 9.5% being singletons. Findings and caveats of the study: Few new T cells, the authors suggested, are recruited by each seasonal influenza vaccination.

Source: non-naive T cells sorted from PBMCs, taken on the day of vaccination. This chain uses TRBV20-1 with TRBJ2-7; 13 bases match TRBD2. This TCR derives from a man in his fifties or sixties who received an inactivated influenza vaccine. CDR3 in amino acids: CSASARRTSGSYEQYF. The CDR3 nucleotides are TGCAGTGCTAGCGCCCGCAGGACTAGCGGGAGCTACGAGCAGTACTTC.